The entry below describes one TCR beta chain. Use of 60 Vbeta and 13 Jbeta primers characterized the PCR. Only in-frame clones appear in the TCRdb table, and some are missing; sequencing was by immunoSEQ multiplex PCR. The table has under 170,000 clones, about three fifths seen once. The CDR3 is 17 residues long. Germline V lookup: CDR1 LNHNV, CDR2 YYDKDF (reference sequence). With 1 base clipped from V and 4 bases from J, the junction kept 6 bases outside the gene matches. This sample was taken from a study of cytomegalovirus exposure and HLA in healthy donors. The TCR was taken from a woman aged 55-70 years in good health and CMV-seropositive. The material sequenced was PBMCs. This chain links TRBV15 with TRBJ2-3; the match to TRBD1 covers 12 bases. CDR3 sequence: CATSRVWGTGGADTQYF. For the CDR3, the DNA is TGTGCCACCAGCAGAGTTTGGGGGACAGGGGGCGCAGATACGCAGTATTTT.